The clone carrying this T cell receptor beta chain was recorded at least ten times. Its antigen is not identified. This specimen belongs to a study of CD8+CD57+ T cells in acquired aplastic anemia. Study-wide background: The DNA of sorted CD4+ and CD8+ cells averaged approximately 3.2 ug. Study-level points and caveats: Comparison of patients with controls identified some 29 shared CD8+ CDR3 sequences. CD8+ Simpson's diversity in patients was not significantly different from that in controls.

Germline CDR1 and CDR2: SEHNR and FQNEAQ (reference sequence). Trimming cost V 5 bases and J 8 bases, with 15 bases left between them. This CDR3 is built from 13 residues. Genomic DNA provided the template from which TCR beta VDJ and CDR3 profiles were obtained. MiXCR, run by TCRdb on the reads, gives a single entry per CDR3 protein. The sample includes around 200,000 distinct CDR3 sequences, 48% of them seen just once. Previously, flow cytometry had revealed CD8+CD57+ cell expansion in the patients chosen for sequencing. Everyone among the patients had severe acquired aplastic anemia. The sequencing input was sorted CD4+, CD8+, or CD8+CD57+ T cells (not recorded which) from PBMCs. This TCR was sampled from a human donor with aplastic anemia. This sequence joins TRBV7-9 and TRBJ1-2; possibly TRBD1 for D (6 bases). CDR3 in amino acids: CASSVRTESGYTF. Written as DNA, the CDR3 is TGTGCCAGCAGCGTTCGGACAGAATCGGGCTACACCTTC.